This T cell receptor (beta chain) was found in a study of T cell changes during pregnancy in multiple sclerosis. The repertoire was sequenced with immunoSEQ multiplex PCR; TCRdb's copy has only in-frame clones and lacks some. Of about 40,000 clones listed, roughly 87% are singletons. V dropped 4 bases and J dropped 1 base, with 10 bases sitting between them. The germline gives CDR1 MGHDK, CDR2 SYGVNS. The CDR3 consists of 14 residues. This TCR was sampled from a female donor with multiple sclerosis, enrolled in a pregnancy study. The chain uses TRBV25-1 and TRBJ1-1; D unresolved. This specimen was CD4+ T cells from peripheral blood mononuclear cells, taken in the first trimester of pregnancy. CDR3 bases: TGTGCCAGCAGTGTATACCAATCGAACACTGAAGCTTTCTTT. Protein product: CASSVYQSNTEAFF.